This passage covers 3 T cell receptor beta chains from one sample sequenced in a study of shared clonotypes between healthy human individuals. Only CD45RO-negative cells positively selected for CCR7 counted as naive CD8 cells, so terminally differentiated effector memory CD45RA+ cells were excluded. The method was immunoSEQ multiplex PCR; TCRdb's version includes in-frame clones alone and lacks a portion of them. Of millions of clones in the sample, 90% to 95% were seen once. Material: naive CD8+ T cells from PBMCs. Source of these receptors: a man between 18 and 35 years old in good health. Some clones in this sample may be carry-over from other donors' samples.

For the CDR3, the DNA is TGTGCCAGCAGTTTATCGGGCGGGCCCCGGAATGCTTTCTTT. It codes for CASSLSGGPRNAFF. This chain uses TRBV27 with TRBJ1-1; no reliable D call. Between the trimmed V and J ends, which lost 0 bases and 11 bases, there was a span of 16 bases. The CDR3 loop spans 14 amino acids. Germline V gives CDR1 MNHEY, CDR2 SMNVEV (reference sequence).

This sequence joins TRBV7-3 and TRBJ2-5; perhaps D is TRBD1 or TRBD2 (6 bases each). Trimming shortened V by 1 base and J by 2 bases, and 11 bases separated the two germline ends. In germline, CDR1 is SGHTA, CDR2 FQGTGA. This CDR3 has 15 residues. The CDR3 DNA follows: TGTGCCAGCAGCTTAAATGGGGGGCTTCAAGAGACCCAGTACTTC. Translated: CASSLNGGLQETQYF. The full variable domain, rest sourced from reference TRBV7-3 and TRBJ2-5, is GAGVSQTPSNKVTEKGKYVELRCDPISGHTALYWYRQSLGQGPEFLIYFQGTGAADDSGLPNDRFFAVRPEGSVSTLKIQRTERGDSAVYLCASSLNGGLQETQYFGPGTRLLVL.

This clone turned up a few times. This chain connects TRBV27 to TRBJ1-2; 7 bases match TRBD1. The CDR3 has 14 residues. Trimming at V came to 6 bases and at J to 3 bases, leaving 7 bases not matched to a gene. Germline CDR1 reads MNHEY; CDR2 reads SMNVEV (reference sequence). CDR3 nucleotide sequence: TGTGCCAGCAGCAACAGGGGAGCGGACTATGGCTACACCTTC. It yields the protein CASSNRGADYGYTF.